This T cell receptor (beta chain) was documented in a study of blood T cell repertoires in COVID-19. The protocol was immunoSEQ multiplex PCR, while the TCRdb copy is restricted to in-frame clones and leaves out a portion. The sample shows a few hundred thousand clones, 70% to 85% of them seen only once. V was clipped by 0 bases and J by 6 bases, with 12 bases between them. Germline V gene data show CDR1 as SGDLS and CDR2 as YYNGEE. This CDR3 has 15 residues. The specimen was peripheral blood. V usage is TRBV9 and J usage is TRBJ1-4, with D possibly being TRBD1 (5 bases). This clonotype was sampled from a human donor in a cohort sampled during active COVID-19. The DNA for the CDR3 is TGTGCCAGCAGCGTAGCTGGCAGGACACATGAAAAACTGTTTTTT. Its protein product is CASSVAGRTHEKLFF.